There are a few counts of the clone carrying this T cell receptor (beta chain). This record comes from a study of blood T cell repertoires in COVID-19. In the original analysis: For nucleated cells, counts were estimated from reference gene primer amplification. Using immunoSEQ multiplex PCR, the repertoire was profiled, and TCRdb retains in-frame clones only, with some absent. The V and J calls and clone size are taken from that table; D and trimming were inferred from the DNA. The sample lists about 300,000 clones, more than 75% occurring once. The specimen sequenced was peripheral blood. This sequence was found in a woman aged 45-65 years with acute or convalescent COVID-19.

This chain's CDR3 is CASSQQETQYF. The CDR3 DNA sequence: TGCGCCAGCAGCCAGCAAGAGACCCAGTACTTC. The chain joins TRBV5-1 to TRBJ2-5; D gene ambiguous. CDR1 is SGHRS, CDR2 YFSETQ, per germline. CDR3 length equals 11 residues. The germline V and J ends were trimmed by 4 bases and 2 bases, with 3 bases remaining between them.